This T cell receptor beta chain was documented in a study of blood T cell dynamics during melanoma immunotherapy. The wider study: Standard first-line treatment here was pembrolizumab or nivolumab plus ipilimumab in metastatic melanoma.

There are a few counts of this clone. Documented time point: week 3, after first cycle of checkpoint inhibitor. Patients had no prior systemic cancer treatment, immunosuppressants or other active cancers. TCRdb's table, derived via immunoSEQ multiplex PCR, lists solely in-frame clones and lacks some. The profile covers 10,000 to 15,000 clones, with approximately 90% appearing a single time and less than 5% taken by the ten largest. With 4 bases removed from V and 3 bases from J, the gap between germline ends came to 12 bases. CDR1 is LGHNA, CDR2 YNFKEQ, per germline. There are 14 residues in the CDR3.

The chain couples TRBV4-2 to TRBJ1-2; possible D gene TRBD1, 5 bases. Sample: blood, taken from a patient treated with checkpoint blockade. This receptor was taken from a human donor with melanoma. CDR3 DNA sequence: TGTGCCAGCAGCCCCGCCGGGGGAGACTATGGCTACACCTTC. It specifies CASSPAGGDYGYTF.